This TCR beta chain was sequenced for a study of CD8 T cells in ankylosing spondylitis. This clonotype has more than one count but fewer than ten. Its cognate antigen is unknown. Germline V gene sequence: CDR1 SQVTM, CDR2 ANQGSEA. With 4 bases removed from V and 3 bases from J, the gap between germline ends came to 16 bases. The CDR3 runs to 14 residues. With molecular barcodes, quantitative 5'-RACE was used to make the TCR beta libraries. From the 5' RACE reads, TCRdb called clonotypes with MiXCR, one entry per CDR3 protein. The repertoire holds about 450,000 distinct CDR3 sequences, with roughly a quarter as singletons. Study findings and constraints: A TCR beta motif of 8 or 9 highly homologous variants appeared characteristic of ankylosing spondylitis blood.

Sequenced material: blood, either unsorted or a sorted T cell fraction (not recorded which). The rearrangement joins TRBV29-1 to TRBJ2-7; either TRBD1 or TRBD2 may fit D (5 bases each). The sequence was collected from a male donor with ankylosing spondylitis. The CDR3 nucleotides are TGCAGCGTTGGGTCCAGTCGAGGGGTCTACGAGCAGTACTTC. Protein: CSVGSSRGVYEQYF.